The 4 T cell receptor beta chains presented below share a single source sample, sequenced in a study of T-cell memory formation after mild COVID-19. A single record per CDR3 protein comes from TCRdb applying MiXCR to the 5' RACE reads. The sample gives roughly 150,000 distinct CDR3 sequences, less than 25% of which show up once; around a quarter is in the top ten. Sequencing was carried out using PBMCs or a T cell subset sorted from them (not recorded which). All receptors derive from an adult woman who had mild COVID-19 (a few samples of this study predate the infection). Cell type and time point are not known.

This clonotype was found a few times. The gene calls are TRBV7-9 and TRBJ2-7; 15 bases line up with TRBD2. CDR3 length: 16 amino acids. V shed 4 bases, J shed 4 bases, and the junction held 5 bases outside the gene matches. Per the germline V gene, CDR1 is SEHNR and CDR2 is FQNEAQ (reference sequence). CDR3 amino acids: CASSSGLAGGGYEQYF. The CDR3 nucleotides are TGTGCCAGCAGCTCCGGACTAGCGGGAGGGGGATACGAGCAGTACTTC. Using reference TRBV7-9 and TRBJ2-7 for the parts outside the CDR3, the full variable domain is DTGVSQNPRHKITKRGQNVTFRCDPISEHNRLYWYRQTLGQGPEFLTYFQNEAQLEKSRLLSDRFSAERPKGSFSTLEIQRTEQGDSAMYLCASSSGLAGGGYEQYFGPGTRLTVT.

In this sample, this clonotype turned up a few times. The chain has TRBV15 and TRBJ2-3, with 9 nucleotides matching TRBD2. The CDR3 runs to 17 residues. J gave up 3 bases and V 2 bases, and 9 bases lay outside the gene matches. Germline V gene data show CDR1 as LNHNV and CDR2 as YYDKDF (reference sequence). In DNA form, the CDR3 reads TGTGCCACCAGCAGATTCCCGCTAGCGGGGTCAACAGATACGCAGTATTTT. Translation gives CATSRFPLAGSTDTQYF.

Regarding this clonotype: Germline is not matched at one junction end, which may reflect a read error. J is TRBJ2-5 and V is TRBV5-6; TRBD1 matches at 12 bases. Germline assignment: CDR1 SGHDT and CDR2 YYEEEE. This CDR3 contains 13 residues. CDR3 in DNA: TGTGCCAGCAGCTTGTCACCCGGGACAGGGGGCAGCTTC. Its protein is CASSLSPGTGGSF. Full variable domain (outside the CDR3, taken from reference TRBV5-6 and TRBJ2-5): DAGVTQSPTHLIKTRGQQVTLRCSPKSGHDTVSWYQQALGQGPQFIFQYYEEEERQRGNFPDRFSGHQFPNYSSELNVNALLLGDSALYLCASSLSPGTGGSFGPGTRLLVL.

The chain has TRBV12-3 or TRBV12-4 and TRBJ2-1; D is unresolved. The CDR3 length is 13 residues. Trimming took 6 bases from V and 9 from J, leaving 15 bases between them. This chain's CDR3 is CASSRWAPGEQFF. The CDR3 nucleotides are TGTGCCAGCAGCCGGTGGGCGCCGGGTGAGCAGTTCTTC.